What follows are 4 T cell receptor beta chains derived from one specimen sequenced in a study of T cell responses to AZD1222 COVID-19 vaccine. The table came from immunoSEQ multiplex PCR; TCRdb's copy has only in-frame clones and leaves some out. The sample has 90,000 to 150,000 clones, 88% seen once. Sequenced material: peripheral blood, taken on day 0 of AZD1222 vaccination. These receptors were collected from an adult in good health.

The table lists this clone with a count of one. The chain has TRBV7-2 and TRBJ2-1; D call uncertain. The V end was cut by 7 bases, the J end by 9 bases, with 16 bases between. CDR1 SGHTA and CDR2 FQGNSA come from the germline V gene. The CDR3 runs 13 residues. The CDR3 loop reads CASTFATVGEQFF. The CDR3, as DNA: TGTGCCAGCACCTTCGCAACAGTTGGTGAGCAGTTCTTC.

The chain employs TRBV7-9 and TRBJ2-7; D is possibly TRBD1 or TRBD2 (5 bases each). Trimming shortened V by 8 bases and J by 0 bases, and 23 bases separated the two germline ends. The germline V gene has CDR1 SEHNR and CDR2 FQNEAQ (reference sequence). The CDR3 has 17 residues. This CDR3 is CASGYGRGEKSSYEQYF. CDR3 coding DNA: TGTGCCAGCGGCTATGGTAGAGGGGAGAAAAGCTCCTACGAGCAGTACTTC.

CDR3 residues: CASSIEPFRGQVTSGNTIYF. The CDR3 DNA is TGTGCCAGCAGCATCGAACCTTTCAGGGGACAGGTAACCTCTGGAAACACCATATATTTT. This chain joins TRBV7-6 and TRBJ1-3, with 8 bases fitting TRBD1. Trimming removed 5 bases from V and 0 bases from J; junction bases left unmatched: 18. The CDR3 is 20 residues long. Germline-derived CDR1 and CDR2 are SGHVS and FNYEAQ.

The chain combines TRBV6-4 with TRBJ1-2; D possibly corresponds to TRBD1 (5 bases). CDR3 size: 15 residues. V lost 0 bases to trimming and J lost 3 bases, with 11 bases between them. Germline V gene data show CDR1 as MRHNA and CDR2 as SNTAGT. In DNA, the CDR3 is TGTGCCAGCAGTGACTCCCCGGACACGGACTATGGCTACACCTTC. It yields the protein CASSDSPDTDYGYTF.